These 32 T cell receptor beta chains came from one sample sequenced in a study of control samples from healthy donors and cancer patients. This table comes from immunoSEQ multiplex PCR, and its TCRdb copy is limited to in-frame clones, with some not included. This table has 150,000 to 200,000 clones, approximately 94% appearing once. The sample consisted of blood. The receptors originated from a woman between 40 and 50 years old in good health.

The J gene is TRBJ1-5, the V gene TRBV7-8, with TRBD1 matching over 9 bases. Germline V gives CDR1 SGHVS, CDR2 FQNEAQ. Trimming at V came to 5 bases and at J to 4 bases, leaving 9 bases not matched to a gene. The CDR3 covers 16 residues. CDR3 amino acids: CASSSYRGPRNQPQHF. CDR3 bases: TGTGCCAGCAGCAGCTACAGGGGGCCGAGGAATCAGCCCCAGCATTTT.

A single count supports this clone. The chain recombines TRBV20-1 with TRBJ1-2; no clear D. Trimming cost V 8 bases and J 4 bases, with 11 bases left between them. From germline, CDR1 is DFQATT and CDR2 SNEGSKA (reference sequence). The CDR3 length is 11 residues. Here the CDR3 DNA reads TGCAGTACTGACGGCTCCTATGGCTACACCTTC. This sequence encodes CSTDGSYGYTF.

V usage is TRBV21-1 and J usage is TRBJ2-5. TRBV21-1 is a recognized pseudogene. CDR3 size: 15 residues. The CDR3 reads CASSKDGASLETQYF. DNA for the CDR3: TGTGCCAGCAGCAAAGACGGGGCCAGCCTGGAGACCCAGTACTTC.

The J gene is TRBJ2-1, the V gene TRBV7-9; 7 bases line up with TRBD2. CDR3 length equals 15 residues. Germline trimming cut 1 base from V and 4 bases from J; bases unmatched to any gene: 4. Germline V gene sequence: CDR1 SEHNR, CDR2 FQNEAQ (reference sequence). The CDR3 DNA reads as TGTGCCAGCAGCTTAGTGCAAGCGGGGTACAATGAGCAGTTCTTC. This encodes CASSLVQAGYNEQFF.

The chain employs TRBV5-6 and TRBJ2-7; maybe TRBD1 (5 bases). CDR1 and CDR2 from the germline V gene are SGHDT and YYEEEE. With 5 bases removed from V and 2 bases from J, the gap between germline ends came to 11 bases. The CDR3 has 13 residues. The CDR3, as DNA: TGTGCCAGCAGAACGACAGAAACCTACGAGCAGTACTTC. Translating it yields CASRTTETYEQYF.

The rearrangement joins TRBV28 to TRBJ1-5; 7 bases line up with TRBD1. This CDR3 is 15 amino acids long. CDR1 is MDHEN and CDR2 is SYDVKM in the germline V gene. The junction had 5 bases not matched to a gene; V was cut back by 1 base and J by 5 bases. The CDR3 sequence: CASSLLRGRYQPQHF. In nucleotides, the CDR3 is TGTGCCAGCAGTTTATTAAGGGGGCGTTATCAGCCCCAGCATTTT.

CDR3 DNA: TGTGCCAGCAAGTCTACAGGATACGGGGCCAACGTCCTGACTTTC. It specifies CASKSTGYGANVLTF. This chain joins TRBV27 and TRBJ2-6, with D possibly TRBD1 on 5 matching bases. V dropped 7 bases and J dropped 4 bases, with 14 bases sitting between them. Germline lookup yields CDR1 MNHEY and CDR2 SMNVEV (reference sequence). The CDR3 totals 15 residues. Using reference TRBV27 and TRBJ2-6 for the parts outside the CDR3, the full variable domain is EAQVTQNPRYLITVTGKKLTVTCSQNMNHEYMSWYRQDPGLGLRQIYYSMNVEVTDKGDVPEGYKVSRKEKRNFPLILESPSPNQTSLYFCASKSTGYGANVLTFGAGSRLTVL.

The chain combines TRBV7-2 with TRBJ1-4; D not certain. The CDR3 has 16 residues. From germline, CDR1 is SGHTA and CDR2 FQGNSA. Trimming removed 4 bases at V and 0 bases at J, with 12 bases between. CDR3 in amino acids: CASSWVSGSTNEKLFF. The CDR3 DNA reads as TGTGCCAGCAGCTGGGTCTCGGGTTCAACTAATGAAAAACTGTTTTTT.

The chain employs TRBV20-1 and TRBJ1-2; D possibly corresponds to TRBD1 (6 bases). CDR3 length: 11 amino acids. The germline V gene encodes CDR1 DFQATT and CDR2 SNEGSKA (reference sequence). V was clipped by 5 bases and J by 6 bases, with 10 bases between them. CDR3 DNA: TGCAGTGCTTTCGACAGGCATGGCTACACCTTC. The encoded protein is CSAFDRHGYTF.

The gene calls are TRBV5-6 and TRBJ2-2, with unresolved D. There are 15 residues in the CDR3. V lost 4 bases to trimming and J lost 0 bases, with 10 bases between them. The germline V gene encodes CDR1 SGHDT and CDR2 YYEEEE. The CDR3 sequence: CASSQAGTNTGELFF. The CDR3 DNA sequence: TGTGCCAGCAGCCAGGCAGGTACGAACACCGGGGAGCTGTTTTTT.

The rearrangement links TRBV5-6 to TRBJ1-1; D unresolved. Deletions cut 5 bases from V and 0 bases from J, with 5 bases between. Per germline, CDR1 SGHDT and CDR2 YYEEEE. The CDR3 length is 12 residues. As DNA, the CDR3 is TGTGCCAGCAGTTCCATGAACACTGAAGCTTTCTTT. Translated, it gives CASSSMNTEAFF.

Concerning this clone itself: The junction shows a germline mismatch at one end, possibly a read error. The rearrangement links TRBV6-2 or TRBV6-3 to TRBJ2-1; D unclear. The CDR3 sequence is 13 residues long. In germline, CDR1 is MNHEY, CDR2 SVGEGT. The CDR3 protein is CASSRSSYNGQFF. The CDR3 DNA is TGTGCCAGCAGTAGAAGCTCCTACAATGGGCAGTTCTTC.

This clone was seen a handful of times. This sequence joins TRBV19 and TRBJ2-6, with 13 bases aligning to TRBD2. This CDR3 has 21 amino acids. Per the germline V gene, CDR1 is LNHDA and CDR2 is SQIVND (reference sequence). The V gene end was trimmed by 7 bases and the J gene end by 0 bases; junction bases not matched to a gene: 15. CDR3 sequence: CASTKLAGGDLPLSGANVLTF. The CDR3 DNA is TGTGCCAGTACCAAACTAGCGGGAGGGGATCTCCCTCTCTCTGGGGCCAACGTCCTGACTTTC. The full variable domain, its missing parts supplied by reference TRBV19 and TRBJ2-6, is DGGITQSPKYLFRKEGQNVTLSCEQNLNHDAMYWYRQDPGQGLRLIYYSQIVNDFQKGDIAEGYSVSREKKESFPLTVTSAQKNPTAFYLCASTKLAGGDLPLSGANVLTFGAGSRLTVL.

The chain uses TRBV27 and TRBJ2-7, with D possibly TRBD1 on 6 matching bases. Germline V gene data show CDR1 as MNHEY and CDR2 as SMNVEV (reference sequence). Trimming took off 8 bases at V and 1 base at J, with 15 bases between the two ends. The CDR3 length is 14 residues. The CDR3 sequence: CASGLGQPSYEQYF. CDR3 nucleotides: TGTGCCAGCGGGCTCGGACAGCCATCCTACGAGCAGTACTTC.

The rearrangement links TRBV29-1 to TRBJ1-1; no definite D call. This CDR3 has 13 residues. Germline-derived CDR1 and CDR2 are SQVTM and ANQGSEA. Trimming removed 3 bases at V and 3 bases at J, with 11 bases between. CDR3 coding DNA: TGCAGCGTTGACCGGGGAAGCGACACTGAAGCTTTCTTT. Protein sequence: CSVDRGSDTEAFF. The whole variable domain, filled in from reference TRBV29-1 and TRBJ1-1, reads SAVISQKPSRDICQRGTSLTIQCQVDSQVTMMFWYRQQPGQSLTLIATANQGSEATYESGFVIDKFPISRPNLTFSTLTVSNMSPEDSSIYLCSVDRGSDTEAFFGQGTRLTVV.

The chain uses TRBV7-8 and TRBJ2-5; 7 positions match TRBD2. CDR3 size: 14 residues. Germline-derived CDR1 and CDR2 are SGHVS and FQNEAQ. V lost 2 bases and J lost 4; bases outside the gene matches: 4. The CDR3 sequence is CASSLFGGIETQYF. CDR3 DNA sequence: TGTGCCAGCAGCTTATTCGGGGGGATAGAGACCCAGTACTTC.

This chain links TRBV6-6 with TRBJ2-7; TRBD1 agrees at 8 bases. Germline V CDR1 and CDR2: MNHNY, SVGAGI (reference sequence). The CDR3 length is 14 residues. V trimming: 6 bases; J trimming: 3 bases; junction bases outside the gene matches: 7. The CDR3 protein is CASRYRDRLYEQYF. CDR3 bases: TGTGCCAGCAGGTACCGGGACAGGCTCTACGAGCAGTACTTC.

The chain employs TRBV5-4 and TRBJ2-5, with D maybe TRBD2 (6 bases). The CDR3 runs to 15 residues. Trimming left V 4 bases short and J 5 bases short, with 18 bases between. Germline V gene lookup returns CDR1 SGHNT and CDR2 YYREEE (reference sequence). CDR3 sequence reads: CASSRDSGSWETQYF. Written as DNA, the CDR3 is TGTGCCAGCAGCCGGGACTCCGGGAGCTGGGAGACCCAGTACTTC.

The J gene is TRBJ1-1, the V gene TRBV29-1; 7 bases map to TRBD1. The ends lost 2 bases at V and 4 bases at J; junction bases unmatched: 4. Germline V CDR1 and CDR2: SQVTM, ANQGSEA. CDR3 length: 13 residues. The CDR3 DNA reads TGCAGCGTTGAACCACAGGGGACCACTGAAGCTTTCTTT. Amino acid sequence: CSVEPQGTTEAFF.

In this sample, this clone turned up once. This chain joins TRBV19 and TRBJ1-1, with 7 bases fitting TRBD1. The germline V gene has CDR1 LNHDA and CDR2 SQIVND (reference sequence). Germline trimming cut 6 bases from V and 5 bases from J; bases unmatched to any gene: 9. This CDR3 spans 14 amino acids. DNA of the CDR3: TGTGCCAGTAGCGAGGGGGCTAAGGTGACTGAAGCTTTCTTT. Its protein product is CASSEGAKVTEAFF. Based on the CDR3 plus reference TRBV19 and TRBJ1-1, the full variable domain is DGGITQSPKYLFRKEGQNVTLSCEQNLNHDAMYWYRQDPGQGLRLIYYSQIVNDFQKGDIAEGYSVSREKKESFPLTVTSAQKNPTAFYLCASSEGAKVTEAFFGQGTRLTVV.

This clone was seen only once. This chain links TRBV5-1 with TRBJ1-1; 8 bases line up with TRBD1. Germline V gene lookup returns CDR1 SGHRS and CDR2 YFSETQ. The CDR3 sequence is 16 residues long. After removal of 0 bases from V and 5 bases from J, the junction contained 9 bases not matched to a gene. Here the CDR3 DNA reads TGCGCCAGCAGCTTGGTCCAGGGGGCAAAGAAGACTGAAGCTTTCTTT. Its translation: CASSLVQGAKKTEAFF.

V usage is TRBV4-3 and J usage is TRBJ1-2; no clear D. The V end lost 1 base, the J end lost 2 bases, and 14 bases lay between the germline ends. Germline lookup yields CDR1 LGHNA and CDR2 YSLEER. This CDR3 is built from 16 residues. DNA of the CDR3: TGCGCCAGCAGCCAAGGGGTCCAGGACTTAAACTATGGCTACACCTTC. Its translation is CASSQGVQDLNYGYTF.

The chain is built from TRBV29-1 and TRBJ1-1; D unresolved. The CDR3 runs to 14 residues. V was cut by 2 bases and J by 3 bases, with 13 bases left in between. Germline V gene sequence: CDR1 SQVTM, CDR2 ANQGSEA. CDR3 DNA: TGCAGCGTTGAACTACCAGGACGGCACACTGAAGCTTTCTTT. Translated: CSVELPGRHTEAFF.

The chain joins TRBV6-5 to TRBJ1-3; TRBD1 matches at 10 bases. This CDR3 spans 16 amino acids. After removal of 4 bases from V and 6 bases from J, the junction contained 9 bases not matched to a gene. The germline V gene has CDR1 MNHEY and CDR2 SVGAGI. The CDR3 region is CASSSYSGQGTNTIYF. CDR3 bases: TGTGCCAGCAGTTCCTACTCGGGACAGGGGACAAACACCATATATTTT.

This clone occurred once. This chain connects TRBV11-2 to TRBJ2-1; 9 bases align to TRBD2. The length of the CDR3 is 16 residues. Germline V CDR1 and CDR2: SGHAT, FQNNGV. V was clipped by 2 bases and J by 4 bases; unmatched bases: 6. For the CDR3, the DNA is TGTGCCAGCAGCTTATCCTCTAGCGGGACTTACAATGAGCAGTTCTTC. It is translated as CASSLSSSGTYNEQFF.

The genes are TRBV30 and TRBJ1-2, with D possibly matching TRBD1 (5 bases). The germline CDR1 and CDR2 sequences are GTSNPN and SVGIG (reference sequence). The CDR3 totals 12 residues. Trimming removed 2 bases at V and 2 bases at J, with 6 bases between. The CDR3: CAWSTGNYGYTF. The CDR3 region has the DNA TGTGCCTGGAGTACAGGAAACTATGGCTACACCTTC.

The chain joins TRBV13 to TRBJ1-3, with a possible D match to TRBD1 (5 bases). This CDR3 spans 18 amino acids. V was clipped by 0 bases and J by 3 bases, with 18 bases between them. The V gene's germline CDR1 is PRHDT and CDR2 FYEKMQ (reference sequence). CDR3 sequence: CASSLGLRGQGHGNTIYF. As DNA, the CDR3 is TGTGCCAGCAGCTTAGGCCTAAGAGGGCAGGGCCATGGAAACACCATATATTTT.

This chain links TRBV6-5 with TRBJ1-2; tentatively, D is TRBD1 (6 bases). V gave up 0 bases and J gave up 4 bases, with 12 bases separating them. The CDR3 is made up of 15 amino acids. Germline loops: CDR1 MNHEY, CDR2 SVGAGI. CDR3 DNA sequence: TGTGCCAGCAGTTACTCCTACAGGGTCAGCTATGGCTACACCTTC. This translates into CASSYSYRVSYGYTF.

The chain recombines TRBV7-9 with TRBJ2-1, with D perhaps TRBD1 (5 bases). CDR1 SEHNR and CDR2 FQNEAQ come from the germline V gene (reference sequence). CDR3 length: 14 amino acids. The V end was cut by 5 bases, the J end by 7 bases, with 15 bases between. The CDR3 DNA follows: TGTGCCAGCAGCGCTGACAGATTTGGGAATGAGCAGTTCTTC. Translated: CASSADRFGNEQFF. The full variable domain, its missing parts supplied by reference TRBV7-9 and TRBJ2-1, is DTGVSQNPRHKITKRGQNVTFRCDPISEHNRLYWYRQTLGQGPEFLTYFQNEAQLEKSRLLSDRFSAERPKGSFSTLEIQRTEQGDSAMYLCASSADRFGNEQFFGPGTRLTVL.

V gene TRBV10-2 combines with J gene TRBJ2-1; a possible D gene is TRBD1 (6 bases). The CDR3 covers 14 residues. The germline V and J ends were trimmed by 8 bases and 2 bases, with 13 bases remaining between them. Germline lookup yields CDR1 WSHSY and CDR2 SAAADI. The CDR3 sequence: CASLGKGAYNEQFF. The CDR3 region has the DNA TGCGCCAGCTTGGGGAAGGGGGCCTACAATGAGCAGTTCTTC.

The chain is built from TRBV7-2 and TRBJ1-6; 7 bases are shared with TRBD1. CDR3 length: 16 residues. Germline assignment: CDR1 SGHTA and CDR2 FQGNSA. V gave up 1 base and J gave up 6 bases; unmatched junction bases: 6. The CDR3 bases are TGTGCCAGCAGCTTAGATGGACAGGCCCGTAATTCACCCCTCCACTTT. Translating it yields CASSLDGQARNSPLHF.

The chain combines TRBV2 with TRBJ2-1, with no clear D. CDR1 SNHLY and CDR2 FYNNEI come from the germline V gene. The V end was cut by 3 bases, the J end by 2 bases, with 14 bases between. This CDR3 contains 16 residues. CDR3 sequence: CASSDDLGPAYNEQFF. The CDR3 DNA reads as TGTGCCAGCAGTGACGACTTAGGGCCGGCCTACAATGAGCAGTTCTTC.